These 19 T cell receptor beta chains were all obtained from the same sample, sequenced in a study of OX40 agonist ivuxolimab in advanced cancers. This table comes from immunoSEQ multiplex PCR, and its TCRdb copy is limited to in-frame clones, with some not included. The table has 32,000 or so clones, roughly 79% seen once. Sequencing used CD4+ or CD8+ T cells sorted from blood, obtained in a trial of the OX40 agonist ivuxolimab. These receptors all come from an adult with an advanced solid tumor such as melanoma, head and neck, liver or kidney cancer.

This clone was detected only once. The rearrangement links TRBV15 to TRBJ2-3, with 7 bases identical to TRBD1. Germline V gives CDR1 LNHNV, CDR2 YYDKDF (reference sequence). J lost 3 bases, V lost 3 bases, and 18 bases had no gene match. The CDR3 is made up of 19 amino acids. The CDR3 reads CATSSLYPRQGIGTDTQYF. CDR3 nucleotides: TGTGCCACCAGCAGCCTGTATCCACGACAGGGAATCGGAACAGATACGCAGTATTTT.

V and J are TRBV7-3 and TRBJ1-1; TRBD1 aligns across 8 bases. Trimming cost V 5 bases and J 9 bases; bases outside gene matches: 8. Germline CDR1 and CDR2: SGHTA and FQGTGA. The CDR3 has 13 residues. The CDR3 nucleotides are TGTGCCAGCAGCCTATCATGGACAGGGAAAGCTTTCTTT. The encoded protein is CASSLSWTGKAFF.

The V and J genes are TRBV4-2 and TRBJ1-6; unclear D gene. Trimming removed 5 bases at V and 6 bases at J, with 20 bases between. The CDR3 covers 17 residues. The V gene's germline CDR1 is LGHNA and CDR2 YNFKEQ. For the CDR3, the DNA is TGTGCCAGCAGCGGCCTCGCCTCAGGAACCACTAATTCACCCCTCCACTTT. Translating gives CASSGLASGTTNSPLHF.

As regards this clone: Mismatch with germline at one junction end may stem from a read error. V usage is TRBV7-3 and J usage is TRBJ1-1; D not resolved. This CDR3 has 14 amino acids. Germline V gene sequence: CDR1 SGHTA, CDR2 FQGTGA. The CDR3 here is CASSQESLNTEAFF. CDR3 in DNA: TGCGCCAGCAGCCAAGAGTCCTTGAACACTGAAGCTTTCTTT. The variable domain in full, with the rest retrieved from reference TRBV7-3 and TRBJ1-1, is GAGVSQTPSNKVTEKGKYVELRCDPISGHTALYWYRQSLGQGPEFLIYFQGTGAADDSGLPNDRFFAVRPEGSVSTLKIQRTERGDSAVYLCASSQESLNTEAFFGQGTRLTVV.

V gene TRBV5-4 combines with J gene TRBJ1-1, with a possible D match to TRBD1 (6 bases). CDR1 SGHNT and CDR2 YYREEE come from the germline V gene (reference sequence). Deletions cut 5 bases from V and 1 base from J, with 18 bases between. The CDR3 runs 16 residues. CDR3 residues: CASSPTSGAWNTEAFF. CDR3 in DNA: TGTGCCAGCAGTCCGACGTCGGGGGCATGGAACACTGAAGCTTTCTTT.

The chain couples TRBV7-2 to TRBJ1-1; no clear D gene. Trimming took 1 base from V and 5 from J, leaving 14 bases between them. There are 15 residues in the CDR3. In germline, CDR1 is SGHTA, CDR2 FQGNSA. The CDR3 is CASSLGGMGRTEAFF. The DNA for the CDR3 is TGTGCCAGCAGCTTAGGTGGCATGGGCAGGACTGAAGCTTTCTTT.

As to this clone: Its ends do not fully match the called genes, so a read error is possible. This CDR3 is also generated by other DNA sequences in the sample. CDR3 loop: CASSIQSSSDTQYF. The CDR3 coding sequence is TGTGCCAGCAGCATCCAGTCTAGCTCAGATACACAGTATTTT. This chain uses TRBV9 with TRBJ2-3; D possibly corresponds to TRBD2 (5 bases). Germline lookup yields CDR1 SGDLS and CDR2 YYNGEE. This CDR3 is 14 amino acids long.

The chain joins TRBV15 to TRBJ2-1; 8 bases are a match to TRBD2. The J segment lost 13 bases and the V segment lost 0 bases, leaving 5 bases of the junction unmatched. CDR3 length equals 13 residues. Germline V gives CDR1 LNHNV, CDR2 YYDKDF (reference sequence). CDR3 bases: TGTGCCACCAGCAGAGATCCTGCGGGAGGACAGTTCTTC. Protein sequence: CATSRDPAGGQFF.

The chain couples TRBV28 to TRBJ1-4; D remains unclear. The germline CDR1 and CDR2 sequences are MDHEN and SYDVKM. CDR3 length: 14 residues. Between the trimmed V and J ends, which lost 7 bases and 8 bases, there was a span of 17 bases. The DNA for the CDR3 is TGTGCCAGCATGGTTTCAGGTGGGAACGAAAAACTGTTTTTT. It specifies CASMVSGGNEKLFF.

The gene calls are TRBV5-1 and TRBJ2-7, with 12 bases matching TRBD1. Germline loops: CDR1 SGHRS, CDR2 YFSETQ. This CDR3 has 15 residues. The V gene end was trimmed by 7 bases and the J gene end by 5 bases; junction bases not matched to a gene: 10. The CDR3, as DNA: TGCGCCAGCGGGGAACGGGACAGGGGGCGCCACGAGCAGTACTTC. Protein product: CASGERDRGRHEQYF. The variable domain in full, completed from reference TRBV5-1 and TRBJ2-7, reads KAGVTQTPRYLIKTRGQQVTLSCSPISGHRSVSWYQQTPGQGLQFLFEYFSETQRNKGNFPGRFSGRQFSNSRSEMNVSTLELGDSALYLCASGERDRGRHEQYFGPGTRLTVT.

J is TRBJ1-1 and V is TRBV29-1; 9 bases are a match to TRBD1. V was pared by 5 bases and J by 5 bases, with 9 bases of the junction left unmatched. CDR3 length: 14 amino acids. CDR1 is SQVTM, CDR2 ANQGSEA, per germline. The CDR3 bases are TGCAGCGTTCCTACAGGGGGCGTCGGGACTGAAGCTTTCTTT. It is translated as CSVPTGGVGTEAFF. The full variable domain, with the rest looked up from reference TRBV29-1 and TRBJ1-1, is SAVISQKPSRDICQRGTSLTIQCQVDSQVTMMFWYRQQPGQSLTLIATANQGSEATYESGFVIDKFPISRPNLTFSTLTVSNMSPEDSSIYLCSVPTGGVGTEAFFGQGTRLTVV.

In nucleotides, the CDR3 is TGTGCCAGCAGCTTAGAGGCCAGGGGGAACAATGAGCAGTTCTTC. Amino acid sequence: CASSLEARGNNEQFF. The rearrangement joins TRBV11-3 to TRBJ2-1, with TRBD1 matching 7 bases. The CDR3 length is 15 residues. The V gene's germline CDR1 is SGHNT and CDR2 YENEEA. V lost 0 bases, J lost 5 bases, and 4 bases stayed unmatched.

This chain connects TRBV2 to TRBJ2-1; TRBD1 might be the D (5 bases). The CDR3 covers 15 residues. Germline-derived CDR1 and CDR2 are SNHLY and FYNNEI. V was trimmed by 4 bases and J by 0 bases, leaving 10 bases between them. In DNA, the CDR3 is TGTGCCAGCAGTGTTGGGGCAAGCTCCTACAATGAGCAGTTCTTC. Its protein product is CASSVGASSYNEQFF.

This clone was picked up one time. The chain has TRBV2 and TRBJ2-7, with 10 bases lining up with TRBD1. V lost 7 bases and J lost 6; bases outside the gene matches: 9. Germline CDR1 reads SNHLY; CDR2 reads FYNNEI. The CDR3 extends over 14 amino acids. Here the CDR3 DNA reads TGTGCCAGCACCGAGGGACAGGGGAGTCGCGAGCAGTACTTC. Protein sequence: CASTEGQGSREQYF. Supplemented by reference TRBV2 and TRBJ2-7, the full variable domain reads EPEVTQTPSHQVTQMGQEVILRCVPISNHLYFYWYRQILGQKVEFLVSFYNNEISEKSEIFDDQFSVERPDGSNFTLKIRSTKLEDSAMYFCASTEGQGSREQYFGPGTRLTVT.

The chain's CDR3 is CASSLVAGSYTF. CDR3 DNA sequence: TGTGCCAGCAGCTTAGTGGCAGGGAGCTACACCTTC. The chain employs TRBV7-3 and TRBJ1-2; possibly TRBD1 for D (5 bases). CDR3 length: 12 amino acids. Germline V gene data show CDR1 as SGHTA and CDR2 as FQGTGA. V lost 2 bases and J lost 9, with 10 bases in between.

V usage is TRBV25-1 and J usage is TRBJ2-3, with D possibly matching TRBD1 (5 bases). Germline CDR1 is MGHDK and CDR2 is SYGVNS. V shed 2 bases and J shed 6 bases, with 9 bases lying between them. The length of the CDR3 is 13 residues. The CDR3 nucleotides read TGTGCCAGCAGTGAAGGGGCACGTGATACGCAGTATTTT. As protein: CASSEGARDTQYF.

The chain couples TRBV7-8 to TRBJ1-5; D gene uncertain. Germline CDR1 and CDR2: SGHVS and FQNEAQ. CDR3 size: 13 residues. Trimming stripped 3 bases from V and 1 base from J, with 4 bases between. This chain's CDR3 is CASSFKSNQPQHF. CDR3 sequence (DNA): TGTGCCAGCAGCTTCAAAAGCAATCAGCCCCAGCATTTT.

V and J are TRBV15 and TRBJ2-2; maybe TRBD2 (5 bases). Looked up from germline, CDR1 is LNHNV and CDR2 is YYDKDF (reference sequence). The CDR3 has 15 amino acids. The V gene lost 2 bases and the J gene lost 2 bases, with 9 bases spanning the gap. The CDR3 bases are TGTGCCACCAGCAGATCAAGCGGAAACACCGGGGAGCTGTTTTTT. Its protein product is CATSRSSGNTGELFF. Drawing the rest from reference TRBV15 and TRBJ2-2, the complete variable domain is DAMVIQNPRYQVTQFGKPVTLSCSQTLNHNVMYWYQQKSSQAPKLLFHYYDKDFNNEADTPDNFQSRRPNTSFCFLDIRSPGLGDTAMYLCATSRSSGNTGELFFGEGSRLTVL.

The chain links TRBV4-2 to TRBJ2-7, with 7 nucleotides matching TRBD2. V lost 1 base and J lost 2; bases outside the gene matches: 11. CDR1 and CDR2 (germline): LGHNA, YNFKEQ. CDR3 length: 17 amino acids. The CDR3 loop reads CASSQGLTGGSAYEQYF. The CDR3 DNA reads TGTGCCAGCAGCCAAGGACTAACGGGAGGCTCGGCCTACGAGCAGTACTTC.